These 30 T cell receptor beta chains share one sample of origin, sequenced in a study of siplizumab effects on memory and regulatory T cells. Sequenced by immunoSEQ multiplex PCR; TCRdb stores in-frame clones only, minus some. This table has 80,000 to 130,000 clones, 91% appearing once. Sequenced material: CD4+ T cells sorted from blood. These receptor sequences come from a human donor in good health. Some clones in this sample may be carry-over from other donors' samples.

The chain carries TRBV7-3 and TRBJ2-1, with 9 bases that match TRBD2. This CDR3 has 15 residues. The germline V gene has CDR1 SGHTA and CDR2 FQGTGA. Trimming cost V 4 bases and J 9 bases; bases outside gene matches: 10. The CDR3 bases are TGTGCCAGCAGCTCTGCCGGGACTAGCATTCGTGAGCAGTTCTTC. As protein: CASSSAGTSIREQFF.

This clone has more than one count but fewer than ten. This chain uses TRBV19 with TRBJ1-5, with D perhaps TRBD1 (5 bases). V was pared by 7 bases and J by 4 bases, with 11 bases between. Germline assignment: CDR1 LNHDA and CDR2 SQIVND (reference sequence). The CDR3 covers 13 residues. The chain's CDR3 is CASMRTQNQPQHF. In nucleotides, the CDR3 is TGTGCCAGTATGAGGACACAGAATCAGCCCCAGCATTTT.

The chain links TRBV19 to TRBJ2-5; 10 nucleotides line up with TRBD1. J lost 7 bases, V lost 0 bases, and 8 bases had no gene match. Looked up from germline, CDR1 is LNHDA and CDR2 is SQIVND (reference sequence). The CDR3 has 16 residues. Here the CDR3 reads CASSIDGDRGRGTQYF. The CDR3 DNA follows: TGTGCCAGTAGTATAGATGGGGACAGGGGAAGGGGGACCCAGTACTTC.

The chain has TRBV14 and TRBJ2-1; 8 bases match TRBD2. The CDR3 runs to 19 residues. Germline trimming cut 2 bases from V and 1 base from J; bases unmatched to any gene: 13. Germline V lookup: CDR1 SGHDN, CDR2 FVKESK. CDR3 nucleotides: TGTGCCAGCAGCCAATTTCCGGGAGGGCCTCGGGGGTCCTACAATGAGCAGTTCTTC. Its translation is CASSQFPGGPRGSYNEQFF. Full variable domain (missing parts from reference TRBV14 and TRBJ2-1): EAGVTQFPSHSVIEKGQTVTLRCDPISGHDNLYWYRRVMGKEIKFLLHFVKESKQDESGMPNNRFLAERTGGTYSTLKVQPAELEDSGVYFCASSQFPGGPRGSYNEQFFGPGTRLTVL.

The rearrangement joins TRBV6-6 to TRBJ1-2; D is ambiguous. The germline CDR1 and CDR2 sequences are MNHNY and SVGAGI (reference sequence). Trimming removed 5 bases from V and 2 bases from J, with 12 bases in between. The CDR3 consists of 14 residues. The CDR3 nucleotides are TGTGCCAGCAGTATTGGAAATACCAACTATGGCTACACCTTC. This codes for CASSIGNTNYGYTF.

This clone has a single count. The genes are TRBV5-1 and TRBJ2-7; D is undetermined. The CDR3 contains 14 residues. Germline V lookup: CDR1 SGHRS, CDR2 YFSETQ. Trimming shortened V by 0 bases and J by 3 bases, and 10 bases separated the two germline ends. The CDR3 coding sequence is TGCGCCAGCAGCTTGGGGCTAGATATCTACGAGCAGTACTTC. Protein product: CASSLGLDIYEQYF.

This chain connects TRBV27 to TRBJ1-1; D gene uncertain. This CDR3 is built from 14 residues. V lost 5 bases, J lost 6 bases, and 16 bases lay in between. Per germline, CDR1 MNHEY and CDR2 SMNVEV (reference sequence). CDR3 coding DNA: TGTGCCAGCAGTCGCGACAAAATAGGAGCTGAAGCTTTCTTT. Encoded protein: CASSRDKIGAEAFF.

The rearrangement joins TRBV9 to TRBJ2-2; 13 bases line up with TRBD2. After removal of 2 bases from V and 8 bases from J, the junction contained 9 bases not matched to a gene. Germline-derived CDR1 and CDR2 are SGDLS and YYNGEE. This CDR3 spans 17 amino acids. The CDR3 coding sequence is TGTGCCAGCAGCGTGGGACTAGCGGGACTCTCTCGGGGGGAGCTGTTTTTT. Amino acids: CASSVGLAGLSRGELFF.

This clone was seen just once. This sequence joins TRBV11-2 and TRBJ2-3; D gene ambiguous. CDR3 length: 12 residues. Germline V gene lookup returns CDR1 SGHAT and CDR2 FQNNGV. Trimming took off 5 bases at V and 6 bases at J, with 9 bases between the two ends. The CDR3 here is CASSPLPDTQYF. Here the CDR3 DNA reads TGTGCCAGCAGCCCCCTGCCGGATACGCAGTATTTT.

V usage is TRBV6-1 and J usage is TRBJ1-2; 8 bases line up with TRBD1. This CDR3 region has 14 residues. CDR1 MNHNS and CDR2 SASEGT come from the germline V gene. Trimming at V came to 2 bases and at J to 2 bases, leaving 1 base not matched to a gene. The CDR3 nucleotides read TGTGCCAGCAGTGAATGGGACAGGAACTATGGCTACACCTTC. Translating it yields CASSEWDRNYGYTF.

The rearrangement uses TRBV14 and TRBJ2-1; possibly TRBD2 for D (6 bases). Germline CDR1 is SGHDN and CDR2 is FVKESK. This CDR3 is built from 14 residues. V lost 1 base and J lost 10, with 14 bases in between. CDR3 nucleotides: TGTGCCAGCAGCCAAGTTACAGCGGGCGTCGAGCAGTTCTTC. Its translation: CASSQVTAGVEQFF.

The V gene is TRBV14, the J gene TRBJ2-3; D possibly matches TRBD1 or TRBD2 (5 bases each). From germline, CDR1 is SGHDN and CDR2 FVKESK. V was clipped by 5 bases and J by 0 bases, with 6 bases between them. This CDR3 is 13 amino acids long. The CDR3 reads CASSWGSTDTQYF. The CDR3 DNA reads TGTGCCAGCAGCTGGGGGAGCACAGATACGCAGTATTTT.

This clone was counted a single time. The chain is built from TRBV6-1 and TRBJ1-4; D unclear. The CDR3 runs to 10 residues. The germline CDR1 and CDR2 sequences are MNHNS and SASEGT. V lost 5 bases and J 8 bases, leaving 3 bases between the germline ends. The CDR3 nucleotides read TGTGCCAGCAGTTACGAAAAACTGTTTTTT. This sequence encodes CASSYEKLFF.

The CDR3 DNA sequence: TGTGCCAGCAGCTCCAGGGACGGGGTGCAGTTCTTC. The encoded protein is CASSSRDGVQFF. The rearrangement uses TRBV11-3 and TRBJ2-1, with D tentatively TRBD1 or TRBD2 (5 bases each). The V and J ends lost 4 bases and 12 bases respectively, with 13 bases between them. This CDR3 is built from 12 residues. The germline V gene encodes CDR1 SGHNT and CDR2 YENEEA.

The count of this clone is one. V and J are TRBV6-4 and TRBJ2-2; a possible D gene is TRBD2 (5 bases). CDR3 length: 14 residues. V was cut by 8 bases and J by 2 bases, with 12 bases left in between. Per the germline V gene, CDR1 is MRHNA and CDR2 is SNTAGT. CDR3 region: CASSSGDNTGELFF. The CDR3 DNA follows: TGTGCCAGCTCATCCGGGGATAACACCGGGGAGCTGTTTTTT.

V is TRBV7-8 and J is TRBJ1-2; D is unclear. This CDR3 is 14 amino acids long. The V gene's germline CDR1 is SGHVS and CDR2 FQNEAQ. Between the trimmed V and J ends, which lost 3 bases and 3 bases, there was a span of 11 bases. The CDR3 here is CASSFRTADYGYTF. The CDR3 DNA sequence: TGTGCCAGCAGCTTCCGGACGGCTGACTATGGCTACACCTTC. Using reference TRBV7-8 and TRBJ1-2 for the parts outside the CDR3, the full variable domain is GAGVSQSPRYKVAKRGQDVALRCDPISGHVSLFWYQQALGQGPEFLTYFQNEAQLDKSGLPSDRFFAERPEGSVSTLKIQRTQQEDSAVYLCASSFRTADYGYTFGSGTRLTVV.

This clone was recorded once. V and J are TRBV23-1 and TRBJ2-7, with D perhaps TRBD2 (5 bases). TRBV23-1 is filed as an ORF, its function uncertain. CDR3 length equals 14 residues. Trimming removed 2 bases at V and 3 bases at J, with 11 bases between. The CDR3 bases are TGCGCCAGCAGTCAAAGGGAGCTGCACTACGAGCAGTACTTC. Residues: CASSQRELHYEQYF.

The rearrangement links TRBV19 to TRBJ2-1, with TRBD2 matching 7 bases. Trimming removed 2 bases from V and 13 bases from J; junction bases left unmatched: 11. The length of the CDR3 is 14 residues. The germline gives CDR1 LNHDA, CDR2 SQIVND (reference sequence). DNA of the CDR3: TGTGCCAGTAGTATACCGCGGGGGTCCTCGGTCCAGTTCTTC. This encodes CASSIPRGSSVQFF.

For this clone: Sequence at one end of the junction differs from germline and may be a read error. CDR3 coding DNA: TGCAGCGCTGAACCGGCTTCTTCGAAAGAGACCCAGTACTTC. Its protein product is CSAEPASSKETQYF. The genes are TRBV29-1 and TRBJ2-5; D unclear. This CDR3 has 14 residues. CDR1 is SQVTM and CDR2 is ANQGSEA in the germline V gene. The full variable domain, completed using reference TRBV29-1 and TRBJ2-5, is SAVISQKPSRDICQRGTSLTIQCQVDSQVTMMFWYRQQPGQSLTLIATANQGSEATYESGFVIDKFPISRPNLTFSTLTVSNMSPEDSSIYLCSAEPASSKETQYFGPGTRLLVL.

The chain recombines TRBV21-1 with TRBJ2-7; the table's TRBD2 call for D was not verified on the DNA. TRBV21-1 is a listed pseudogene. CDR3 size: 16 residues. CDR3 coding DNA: TGTGCCAGCAGCAATCGAGCTGATAAAGCCTCCTACGAGCAGTACTTC. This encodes CASSNRADKASYEQYF.

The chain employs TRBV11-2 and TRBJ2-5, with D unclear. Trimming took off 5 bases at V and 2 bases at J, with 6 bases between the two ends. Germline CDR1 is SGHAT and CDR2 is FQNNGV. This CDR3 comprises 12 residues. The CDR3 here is CASSAQQETQYF. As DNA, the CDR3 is TGTGCCAGCAGCGCCCAGCAAGAGACCCAGTACTTC.

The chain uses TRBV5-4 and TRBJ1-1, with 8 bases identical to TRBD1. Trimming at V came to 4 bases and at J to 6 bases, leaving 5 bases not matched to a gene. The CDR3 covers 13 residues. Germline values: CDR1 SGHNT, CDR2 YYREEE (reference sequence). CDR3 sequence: CASSTDRGAEAFF. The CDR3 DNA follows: TGTGCCAGCAGCACCGACAGGGGAGCTGAAGCTTTCTTT.

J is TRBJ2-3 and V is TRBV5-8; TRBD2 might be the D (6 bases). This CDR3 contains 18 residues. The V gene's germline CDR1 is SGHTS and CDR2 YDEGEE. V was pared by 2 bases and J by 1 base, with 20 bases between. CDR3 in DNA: TGTGCCAGCAGCTTTTCCGGACTAACTGCGACTGGCACAGATACGCAGTATTTT. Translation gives CASSFSGLTATGTDTQYF. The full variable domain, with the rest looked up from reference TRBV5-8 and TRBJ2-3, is EAGVTQSPTHLIKTRGQQATLRCSPISGHTSVYWYQQALGLGLQFLLWYDEGEERNRGNFPPRFSGRQFPNYSSELNVNALELEDSALYLCASSFSGLTATGTDTQYFGPGTRLTVL.

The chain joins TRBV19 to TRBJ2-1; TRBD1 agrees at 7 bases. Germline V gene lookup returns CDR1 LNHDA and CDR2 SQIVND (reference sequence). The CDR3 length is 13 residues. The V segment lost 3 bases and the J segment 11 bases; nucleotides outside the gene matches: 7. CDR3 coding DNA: TGTGCCAGTAGTATCCAGCCGGGACAGAAGCAGTTCTTC. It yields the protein CASSIQPGQKQFF.

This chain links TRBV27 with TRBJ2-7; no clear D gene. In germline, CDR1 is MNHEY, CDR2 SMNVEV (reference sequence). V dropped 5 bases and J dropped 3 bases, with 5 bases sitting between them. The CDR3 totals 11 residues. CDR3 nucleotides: TGTGCCAGCAGTCCTCTCTACGAGCAGTACTTC. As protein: CASSPLYEQYF.

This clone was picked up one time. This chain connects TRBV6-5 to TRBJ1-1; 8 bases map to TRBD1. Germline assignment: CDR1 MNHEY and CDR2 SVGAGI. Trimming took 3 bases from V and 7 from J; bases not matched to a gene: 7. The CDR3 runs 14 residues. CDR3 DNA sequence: TGTGCCAGCAGTTATGGGACAGGATTCAATGAAGCTTTCTTT. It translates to CASSYGTGFNEAFF.

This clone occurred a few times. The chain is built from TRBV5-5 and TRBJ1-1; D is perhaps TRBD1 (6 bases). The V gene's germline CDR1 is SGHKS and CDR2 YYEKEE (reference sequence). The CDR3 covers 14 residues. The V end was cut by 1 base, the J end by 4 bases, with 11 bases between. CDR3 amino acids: CASSLSGGATEAFF. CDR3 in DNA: TGTGCCAGCAGCTTGAGTGGGGGGGCCACTGAAGCTTTCTTT.

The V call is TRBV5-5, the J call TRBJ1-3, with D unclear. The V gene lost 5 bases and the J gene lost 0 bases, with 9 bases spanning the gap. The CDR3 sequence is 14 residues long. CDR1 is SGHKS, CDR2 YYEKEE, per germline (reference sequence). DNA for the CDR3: TGTGCCAGCAGGCCAGGATTCTCTGGAAACACCATATATTTT. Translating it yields CASRPGFSGNTIYF.

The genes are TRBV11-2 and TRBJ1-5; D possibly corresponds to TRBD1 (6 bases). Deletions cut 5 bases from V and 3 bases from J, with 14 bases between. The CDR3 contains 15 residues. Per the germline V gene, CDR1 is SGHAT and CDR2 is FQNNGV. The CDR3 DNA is TGTGCCAGCAGCCATCGAACAGGGAACAATCAGCCCCAGCATTTT. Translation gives CASSHRTGNNQPQHF.

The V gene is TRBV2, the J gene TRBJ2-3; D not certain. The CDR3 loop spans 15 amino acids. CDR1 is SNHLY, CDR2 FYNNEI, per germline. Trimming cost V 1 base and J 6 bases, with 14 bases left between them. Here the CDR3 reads CASSEVGPPVDTQYF. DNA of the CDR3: TGTGCCAGCAGTGAAGTAGGGCCCCCTGTGGATACGCAGTATTTT.